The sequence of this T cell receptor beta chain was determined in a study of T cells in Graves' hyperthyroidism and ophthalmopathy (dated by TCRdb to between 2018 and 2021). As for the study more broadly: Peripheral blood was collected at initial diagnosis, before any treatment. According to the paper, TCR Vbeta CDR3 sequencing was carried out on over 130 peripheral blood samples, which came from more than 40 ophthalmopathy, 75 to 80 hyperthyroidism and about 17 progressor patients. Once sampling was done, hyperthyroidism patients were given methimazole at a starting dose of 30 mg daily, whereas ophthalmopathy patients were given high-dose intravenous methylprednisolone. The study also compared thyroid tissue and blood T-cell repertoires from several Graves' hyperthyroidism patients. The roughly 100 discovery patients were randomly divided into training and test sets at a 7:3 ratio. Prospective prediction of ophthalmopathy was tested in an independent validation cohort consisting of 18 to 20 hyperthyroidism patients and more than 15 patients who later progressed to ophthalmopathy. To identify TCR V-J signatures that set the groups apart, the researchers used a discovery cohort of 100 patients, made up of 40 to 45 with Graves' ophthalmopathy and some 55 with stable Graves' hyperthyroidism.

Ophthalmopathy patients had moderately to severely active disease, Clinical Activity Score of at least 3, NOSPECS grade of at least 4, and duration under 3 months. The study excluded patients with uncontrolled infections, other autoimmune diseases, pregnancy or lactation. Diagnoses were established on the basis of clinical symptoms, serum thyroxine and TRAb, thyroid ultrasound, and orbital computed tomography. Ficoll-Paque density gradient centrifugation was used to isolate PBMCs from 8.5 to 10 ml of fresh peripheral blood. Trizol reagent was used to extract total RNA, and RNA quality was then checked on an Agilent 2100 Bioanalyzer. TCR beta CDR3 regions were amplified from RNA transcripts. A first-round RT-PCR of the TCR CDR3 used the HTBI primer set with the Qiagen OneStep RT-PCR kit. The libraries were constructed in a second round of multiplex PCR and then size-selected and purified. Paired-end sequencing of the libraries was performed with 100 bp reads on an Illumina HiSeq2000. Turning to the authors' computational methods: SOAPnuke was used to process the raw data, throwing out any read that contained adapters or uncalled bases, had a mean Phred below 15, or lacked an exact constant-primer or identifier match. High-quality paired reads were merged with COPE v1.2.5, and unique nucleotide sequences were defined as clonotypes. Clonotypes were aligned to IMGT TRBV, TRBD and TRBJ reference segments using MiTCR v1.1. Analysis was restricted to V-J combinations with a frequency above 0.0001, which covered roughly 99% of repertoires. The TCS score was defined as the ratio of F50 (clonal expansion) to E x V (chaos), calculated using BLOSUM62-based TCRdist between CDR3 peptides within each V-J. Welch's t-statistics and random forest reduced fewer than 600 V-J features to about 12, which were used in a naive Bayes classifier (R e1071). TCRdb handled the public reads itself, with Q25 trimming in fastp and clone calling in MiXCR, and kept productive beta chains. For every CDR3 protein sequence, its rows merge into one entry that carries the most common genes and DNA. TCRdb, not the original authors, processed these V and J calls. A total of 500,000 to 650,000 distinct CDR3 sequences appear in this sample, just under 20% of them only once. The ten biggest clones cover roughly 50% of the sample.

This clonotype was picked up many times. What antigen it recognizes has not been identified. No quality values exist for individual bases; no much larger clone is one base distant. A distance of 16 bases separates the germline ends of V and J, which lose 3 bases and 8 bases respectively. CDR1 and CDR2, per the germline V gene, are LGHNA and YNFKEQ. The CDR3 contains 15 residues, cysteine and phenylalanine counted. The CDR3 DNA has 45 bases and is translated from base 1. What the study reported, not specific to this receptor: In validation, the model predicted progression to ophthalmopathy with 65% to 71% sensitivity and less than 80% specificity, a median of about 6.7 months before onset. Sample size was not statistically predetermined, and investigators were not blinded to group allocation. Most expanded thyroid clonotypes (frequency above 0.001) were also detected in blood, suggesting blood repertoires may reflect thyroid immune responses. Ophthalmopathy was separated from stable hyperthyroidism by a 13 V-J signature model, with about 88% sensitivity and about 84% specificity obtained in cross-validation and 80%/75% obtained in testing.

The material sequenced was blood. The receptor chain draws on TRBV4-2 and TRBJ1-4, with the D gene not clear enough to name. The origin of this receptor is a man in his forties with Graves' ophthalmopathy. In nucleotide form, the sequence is TGTGCCAGCAGCCATGCTTCCGGTGCAGACGAAAAACTGTTTTTT. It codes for CASSHASGADEKLFF.